Presented here are 27 T cell receptor beta chains from one specimen sequenced in a study of T cell responses to AZD1222 COVID-19 vaccine. Repertoires were generated with immunoSEQ multiplex PCR, while TCRdb's copy carries only in-frame clones and drops some. The table records around 130,000 clones, less than 95% of them present only once. The sample consisted of peripheral blood, taken on day 0 of AZD1222 vaccination. These receptors came from an adult in good health.

V gene TRBV10-1 combines with J gene TRBJ2-3, with TRBD2 as a possible D gene (7 bases). V shed 0 bases and J shed 0 bases, with 16 bases lying between them. The length of the CDR3 is 18 residues. CDR1 WNHNN and CDR2 SYGVQD come from the germline V gene (reference sequence). The CDR3 loop reads CASSESQTGGPSTDTQYF. CDR3 DNA sequence: TGCGCCAGCAGTGAGTCGCAGACGGGGGGCCCTAGCACAGATACGCAGTATTTT.

The chain combines TRBV7-2 with TRBJ1-1; no clear D gene. Between the trimmed V and J ends, which lost 9 bases and 7 bases, there was a span of 15 bases. Germline V gives CDR1 SGHTA, CDR2 FQGNSA. The length of the CDR3 is 12 residues. As DNA, the CDR3 is TGTGCCAGTGGACCGCGGATGAGTGAAGCTTTCTTT. Translated: CASGPRMSEAFF.

The V gene is TRBV6-5, the J gene TRBJ2-3; D unclear. The CDR3 extends over 15 amino acids. V was shortened by 0 bases and J by 0 bases, with 7 bases between the two germline ends. Germline CDR1 is MNHEY and CDR2 is SVGAGI. The CDR3 loop is CASSYSMGSTDTQYF. Written as DNA, the CDR3 is TGTGCCAGCAGTTACTCGATGGGTAGCACAGATACGCAGTATTTT.

The chain uses TRBV28 and TRBJ1-4; no clear D. From germline, CDR1 is MDHEN and CDR2 SYDVKM. Trimming took 4 bases from V and 4 from J, leaving 10 bases between them. This CDR3 has 14 residues. The CDR3 bases are TGTGCCAGCAGTTACGTGGGTAATAATGAAAAACTGTTTTTT. This encodes CASSYVGNNEKLFF.

The V and J genes are TRBV5-3 and TRBJ1-1; D may be TRBD1 (5 bases). TRBV5-3 is marked as an open reading frame, function uncertain. The CDR3 has 17 amino acids. V was shortened by 1 base and J by 1 base, with 17 bases between the two germline ends. The DNA for the CDR3 is TGTGCCAGAAGCTTGCCCCCAGGGTCTATGGGGAACACTGAAGCTTTCTTT. Translation gives CARSLPPGSMGNTEAFF.

V usage is TRBV2 and J usage is TRBJ2-5; the match to TRBD1 covers 7 bases. This CDR3 spans 15 amino acids. The junction had 8 bases not matched to a gene; V was cut back by 5 bases and J by 2 bases. The germline V gene encodes CDR1 SNHLY and CDR2 FYNNEI. Written as DNA, the CDR3 is TGTGCCAGCAGTTCCTTACAGGGGCCTCAAGAGACCCAGTACTTC. Residues: CASSSLQGPQETQYF.

The rearrangement uses TRBV29-1 and TRBJ2-1, with 10 bases that match TRBD1. V lost 3 bases and J lost 9; bases outside the gene matches: 8. The CDR3 covers 14 residues. The germline gives CDR1 SQVTM, CDR2 ANQGSEA. The CDR3 protein is CSVDRDRGFGEQFF. CDR3 coding DNA: TGCAGCGTTGACAGGGACAGGGGTTTTGGTGAGCAGTTCTTC.

V gene TRBV11-2 combines with J gene TRBJ2-3; D gene uncertain. The CDR3 length is 12 residues. Germline V gene lookup returns CDR1 SGHAT and CDR2 FQNNGV. V lost 2 bases to trimming and J lost 6 bases, with 6 bases between them. CDR3 coding DNA: TGTGCCAGCAGCTTAATACCGGATACGCAGTATTTT. It specifies CASSLIPDTQYF. The full variable domain, with the rest looked up from reference TRBV11-2 and TRBJ2-3, is EAGVAQSPRYKIIEKRQSVAFWCNPISGHATLYWYQQILGQGPKLLIQFQNNGVVDDSQLPKDRFSAERLKGVDSTLKIQPAKLEDSAVYLCASSLIPDTQYFGPGTRLTVL.

J is TRBJ1-6 and V is TRBV27; 7 bases align to TRBD1. The CDR3 spans 12 residues. From germline, CDR1 is MNHEY and CDR2 SMNVEV (reference sequence). V was clipped by 10 bases and J by 7 bases; unmatched bases: 4. This chain's CDR3 is CATGTANSPLHF. The CDR3 coding sequence is TGTGCCACCGGGACAGCCAATTCACCCCTCCACTTT.

The J gene is TRBJ2-2, the V gene TRBV4-2; 7 positions agree with TRBD2. This CDR3 comprises 16 residues. In germline, CDR1 is LGHNA, CDR2 YNFKEQ. V gave up 3 bases and J gave up 2 bases; unmatched junction bases: 6. Here the CDR3 DNA reads TGTGCCAGCAGCCACCCCCTAGCGGATAACACCGGGGAGCTGTTTTTT. It specifies CASSHPLADNTGELFF.

This rearrangement joins TRBV7-9 to TRBJ2-7; 7 bases agree with TRBD2. The ends lost 0 bases at V and 2 bases at J; junction bases unmatched: 1. CDR3 length equals 14 residues. Germline V CDR1 and CDR2: SEHNR, FQNEAQ (reference sequence). The CDR3 DNA sequence: TGTGCCAGCAGCTTAGCGGGAGGGGCCTACGAGCAGTACTTC. This translates into CASSLAGGAYEQYF.

The V call is TRBV5-1, the J call TRBJ2-1; tentative D call: TRBD1 (5 bases). V lost 4 bases, J lost 4 bases, and 15 bases lay in between. Germline CDR1 is SGHRS and CDR2 is YFSETQ. The CDR3 contains 15 residues. The CDR3 coding sequence is TGCGCCAGCAGCGAAGGGGCCACTCTTTACAATGAGCAGTTCTTC. Protein sequence: CASSEGATLYNEQFF.

The chain recombines TRBV4-2 with TRBJ1-1; D is ambiguous. The V gene lost 2 bases and the J gene lost 1 base, with 5 bases spanning the gap. This CDR3 is built from 13 residues. Per the germline V gene, CDR1 is LGHNA and CDR2 is YNFKEQ. The chain's CDR3 is CASSQKQNTEAFF. CDR3 DNA sequence: TGTGCCAGCAGCCAAAAACAGAACACTGAAGCTTTCTTT.

The rearrangement uses TRBV7-9 and TRBJ2-2; tentative D call: TRBD1 (5 bases). V was cut by 3 bases and J by 5 bases, with 10 bases left in between. The germline V gene encodes CDR1 SEHNR and CDR2 FQNEAQ (reference sequence). The CDR3 covers 14 residues. DNA of the CDR3: TGTGCCAGCAGCTTTGGTCAGGGAACCGGGGAGCTGTTTTTT. Protein sequence: CASSFGQGTGELFF.

This clone was seen once. The V and J genes are TRBV7-3 and TRBJ1-5, with 8 bases matching TRBD1. CDR3 length equals 14 residues. The trim removed 5 bases at V and 4 bases at J, leaving 4 bases unmatched. The germline CDR1 and CDR2 sequences are SGHTA and FQGTGA. The CDR3: CASSPTGGNQPQHF. For the CDR3, the DNA is TGTGCCAGCAGCCCCACAGGGGGAAATCAGCCCCAGCATTTT.

This chain uses TRBV7-9 with TRBJ2-1, with D possibly matching TRBD2 (5 bases). Germline CDR1 and CDR2: SEHNR and FQNEAQ (reference sequence). The CDR3 loop spans 14 amino acids. V lost 8 bases and J 6 bases, leaving 17 bases between the germline ends. CDR3 nucleotide sequence: TGTGCCAGCGGGCTGGAGGCGGCAGCCAATGAGCAGTTCTTC. Its translation is CASGLEAAANEQFF.

The CDR3 DNA sequence: TGTGCCAGCAGCAAAGGGTATGGACAGTGCAGGGGGGAGCTGTTTTTT. Its translation is CASSKGYGQCRGELFF. The chain employs TRBV21-1 and TRBJ2-2; whether TRBD1, the table's D call, matches the DNA was not checked. TRBV21-1 constitutes a pseudogene. CDR3 length equals 16 residues.

As DNA, the CDR3 is TGTGCCAGCAGTTACGGGACAGGCACGTATGGCTACACCTTC. Its protein product is CASSYGTGTYGYTF. V is TRBV6-6 and J is TRBJ1-2, with 8 bases aligning to TRBD1. The J segment lost 5 bases and the V segment lost 2 bases, leaving 4 bases of the junction unmatched. This CDR3 is 14 amino acids long. Germline-derived CDR1 and CDR2 are MNHNY and SVGAGI (reference sequence).

This chain joins TRBV5-1 and TRBJ2-1; D is uncertain. CDR3 length: 11 amino acids. The V end lost 2 bases, the J end lost 5 bases, and 2 bases lay between the germline ends. Germline V gene data show CDR1 as SGHRS and CDR2 as YFSETQ. The CDR3 is CASSFHNEQFF. The DNA of the CDR3 is TGCGCCAGCAGCTTTCACAATGAGCAGTTCTTC. Full variable domain (missing parts from reference TRBV5-1 and TRBJ2-1): KAGVTQTPRYLIKTRGQQVTLSCSPISGHRSVSWYQQTPGQGLQFLFEYFSETQRNKGNFPGRFSGRQFSNSRSEMNVSTLELGDSALYLCASSFHNEQFFGPGTRLTVL.

V and J are TRBV6-2 or TRBV6-3 and TRBJ2-5; D is uncertain. The V and J ends lost 2 bases and 3 bases respectively, with 13 bases between them. Germline lookup yields CDR1 MNHEY and CDR2 SVGEGT. CDR3 size: 15 residues. As DNA, the CDR3 is TGTGCCAGCAGTTACCGGCTACCTAAGGAAGAGACCCAGTACTTC. It yields the protein CASSYRLPKEETQYF.

The rearrangement uses TRBV7-3 and TRBJ2-3, with D perhaps given as TRBD1 or TRBD2 (5 bases each). In germline, CDR1 is SGHTA, CDR2 FQGTGA. Trimming cost V 2 bases and J 3 bases, with 9 bases left between them. This CDR3 spans 14 amino acids. The CDR3 loop reads CASSLFGGTDTQYF. The CDR3 DNA sequence: TGTGCCAGCAGCTTATTTGGGGGAACAGATACGCAGTATTTT.

The V call is TRBV5-1, the J call TRBJ1-2, with D tentatively TRBD1 (5 bases). From germline, CDR1 is SGHRS and CDR2 YFSETQ. V lost 0 bases, J lost 6 bases, and 9 bases lay in between. This CDR3 comprises 13 residues. The CDR3 region is CASSLVPGDGYTF. The CDR3, as DNA: TGCGCCAGCAGCTTGGTACCGGGGGATGGCTACACCTTC.

The chain links TRBV5-1 to TRBJ2-3, with TRBD1 identical over 7 bases. Germline CDR1 reads SGHRS; CDR2 reads YFSETQ. This CDR3 region has 15 residues. With V trimmed by 7 bases and J by 2 bases, 10 bases remained unmatched. CDR3 residues: CASSNRDSNTDTQYF. DNA for the CDR3: TGCGCCAGCTCTAACCGGGACAGTAACACAGATACGCAGTATTTT.

In DNA, the CDR3 is TGTGCCAGCAGTTATGGCTCCTATAATTCACCCCTCCACTTT. Translating gives CASSYGSYNSPLHF. The J gene is TRBJ1-6, the V gene TRBV6-5; D remains unclear. Trimming took off 3 bases at V and 0 bases at J, with 3 bases between the two ends. Germline assignment: CDR1 MNHEY and CDR2 SVGAGI. The CDR3 contains 14 residues.

The chain employs TRBV19 and TRBJ2-3; D is undetermined. This CDR3 is built from 11 residues. V shed 6 bases and J shed 5 bases, with 6 bases lying between them. Germline loops: CDR1 LNHDA, CDR2 SQIVND (reference sequence). The CDR3 DNA follows: TGTGCCAGTAGGGACCGAGATACGCAGTATTTT. Protein product: CASRDRDTQYF.

This chain joins TRBV5-1 and TRBJ1-4; no clear D gene. Germline V gives CDR1 SGHRS, CDR2 YFSETQ. V was trimmed by 0 bases and J by 7 bases, leaving 10 bases between them. The CDR3 sequence is 14 residues long. The CDR3 protein is CASSLGRSGEKLFF. The CDR3 DNA reads as TGCGCCAGCAGCTTGGGTAGGAGTGGTGAAAAACTGTTTTTT.

V is TRBV7-3 and J is TRBJ2-1; D is unclear. V was cut by 5 bases and J by 4 bases, with 12 bases left in between. Germline V lookup: CDR1 SGHTA, CDR2 FQGTGA. The CDR3 extends over 14 amino acids. The CDR3: CASSQALGYNEQFF. The DNA for the CDR3 is TGTGCCAGCAGCCAAGCTCTGGGGTACAATGAGCAGTTCTTC. Complete variable domain (other parts from reference TRBV7-3 and TRBJ2-1): GAGVSQTPSNKVTEKGKYVELRCDPISGHTALYWYRQSLGQGPEFLIYFQGTGAADDSGLPNDRFFAVRPEGSVSTLKIQRTERGDSAVYLCASSQALGYNEQFFGPGTRLTVL.